This T cell receptor beta chain was profiled in a study of T-cell memory formation after mild COVID-19. Via MiXCR, TCRdb re-called the 5' RACE reads, giving one row per CDR3 protein. The table lists approximately 440,000 distinct CDR3 sequences, roughly 20% of them singletons. This CDR3 spans 15 amino acids. V gave up 3 bases and J gave up 7 bases, with 15 bases separating them. Germline V gene data show CDR1 as SEHNR and CDR2 as FQNEAQ (reference sequence). Sample: PBMCs or a T cell subset sorted from them (not recorded which). V is TRBV7-9 and J is TRBJ2-2; tentative D call: TRBD2 (5 bases). This receptor was obtained from an adult woman who had mild COVID-19 (a few samples of this study predate the infection). Cell type and time point are not known. This chain's CDR3 is CASSLSRGPDGELFF. As DNA, the CDR3 is TGTGCCAGCAGCTTGTCGAGAGGGCCGGACGGGGAGCTGTTTTTT.